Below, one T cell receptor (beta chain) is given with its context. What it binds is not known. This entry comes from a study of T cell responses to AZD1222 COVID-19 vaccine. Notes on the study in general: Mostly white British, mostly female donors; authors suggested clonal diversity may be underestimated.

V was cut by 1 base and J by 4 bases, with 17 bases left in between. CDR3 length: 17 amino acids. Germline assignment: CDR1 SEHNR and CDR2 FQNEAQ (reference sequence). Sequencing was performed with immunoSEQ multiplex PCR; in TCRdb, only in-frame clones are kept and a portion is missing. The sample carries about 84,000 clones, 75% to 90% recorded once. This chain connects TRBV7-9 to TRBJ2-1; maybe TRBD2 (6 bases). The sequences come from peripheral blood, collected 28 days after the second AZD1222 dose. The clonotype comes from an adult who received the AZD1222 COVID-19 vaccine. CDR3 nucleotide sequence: TGTGCCAGCAGCTTAGGACTAGATAAGTTGTCTTACAATGAGCAGTTCTTC. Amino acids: CASSLGLDKLSYNEQFF. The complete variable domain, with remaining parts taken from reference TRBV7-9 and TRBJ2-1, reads DTGVSQNPRHKITKRGQNVTFRCDPISEHNRLYWYRQTLGQGPEFLTYFQNEAQLEKSRLLSDRFSAERPKGSFSTLEIQRTEQGDSAMYLCASSLGLDKLSYNEQFFGPGTRLTVL.